A single sample gave rise to the 18 T cell receptor beta chains below, sequenced in a study of Tregs in tolerant kidney transplant recipients. Clones were read by immunoSEQ multiplex PCR, and TCRdb kept only the in-frame ones, dropping some. Of fewer than 100,000 clones listed, roughly 93% are singletons. Sequenced here: CD4+ T cells from blood, sampled before the transplant. These receptor sequences come from a human donor who received a combined kidney and bone marrow transplant.

The V call is TRBV2, the J call TRBJ2-3; TRBD2 aligns across 7 bases. The CDR3 totals 14 residues. V lost 8 bases to trimming and J lost 2 bases; unmatched junction nucleotides: 7. Germline V gene lookup returns CDR1 SNHLY and CDR2 FYNNEI. The CDR3 DNA follows: TGTGCCAGCTCTAGCGGACTTAACACAGATACGCAGTATTTT. Translating gives CASSSGLNTDTQYF.

J is TRBJ2-7 and V is TRBV7-9, with TRBD2 as a possible D gene (5 bases). The CDR3 has 15 amino acids. Per the germline V gene, CDR1 is SEHNR and CDR2 is FQNEAQ (reference sequence). V gave up 1 base and J gave up 4 bases, with 14 bases separating them. The CDR3 coding sequence is TGTGCCAGCAGCTTAGTTCCCGGGGAATTGTACGAGCAGTACTTC. It encodes CASSLVPGELYEQYF.

This clone has more than one count but fewer than ten. The rearrangement joins TRBV6-6 to TRBJ1-2, with D perhaps matching TRBD1 (6 bases). CDR3 size: 13 residues. V lost 7 bases and J lost 8, with 17 bases in between. Germline lookup yields CDR1 MNHNY and CDR2 SVGAGI (reference sequence). The CDR3 region has the DNA TGTGCCAGCAATCACAGGGTTGGCGGGGGCTACACCTTC. As protein: CASNHRVGGGYTF.

To note about this clone: Germline is not matched at one junction end, which may reflect a read error. The same CDR3 can be traced to other DNA sequences in this sample. The rearrangement uses TRBV7-2 and TRBJ1-6, with TRBD1 identical over 9 bases. The CDR3 runs to 16 residues. Germline V CDR1 and CDR2: SGHTA, FQGNSA. The CDR3 region has the DNA TGTGCCAGCAGCCTACGCGGGACAGGGAATAATTCCCCCCTCCACTTT. Encoded protein: CASSLRGTGNNSPLHF. The variable domain in full, completed from reference TRBV7-2 and TRBJ1-6, reads GAGVSQSPSNKVTEKGKDVELRCDPISGHTALYWYRQSLGQGLEFLIYFQGNSAPDKSGLPSDRFSAERTGGSVSTLTIQRTQQEDSAVYLCASSLRGTGNNSPLHFGNGTRLTVT.

This chain uses TRBV19 with TRBJ2-1; 9 positions agree with TRBD2. The CDR3 is made up of 15 amino acids. Trimming took 3 bases from V and 2 from J; bases not matched to a gene: 2. CDR1 and CDR2 from the germline V gene are LNHDA and SQIVND (reference sequence). CDR3 protein: CASSIVAGAYNEQFF. The CDR3 DNA follows: TGTGCCAGTAGTATTGTAGCGGGAGCCTACAATGAGCAGTTCTTC.

This sequence joins TRBV5-4 and TRBJ1-3, with 9 bases matching TRBD1. Germline CDR1 is SGHNT and CDR2 is YYREEE (reference sequence). V shed 0 bases and J 3 bases; nucleotides not matched to a gene: 7. CDR3 length equals 17 residues. The CDR3 protein is CASSLGAGTGFGNTIYF. CDR3 DNA: TGTGCCAGCAGCTTGGGGGCCGGGACAGGGTTTGGAAACACCATATATTTT.

The count of this clone is one. The chain has TRBV27 and TRBJ2-1; possible D gene TRBD2, 7 bases. This CDR3 is built from 17 residues. Looked up from germline, CDR1 is MNHEY and CDR2 is SMNVEV (reference sequence). V shed 9 bases and J shed 4 bases, with 25 bases lying between them. CDR3 coding DNA: TGTGCCAGTCACCCCCCGACCGGGGGGCGGCCGTACAATGAGCAGTTCTTC. It codes for CASHPPTGGRPYNEQFF.

This clone was detected once. The chain couples TRBV5-1 to TRBJ2-2; 8 bases line up with TRBD2. In germline, CDR1 is SGHRS, CDR2 YFSETQ. The junction had 6 bases not matched to a gene; V was cut back by 4 bases and J by 1 base. The CDR3 runs 16 residues. This CDR3 is CASSPPSGRNTGELFF. The CDR3 DNA reads TGCGCCAGCAGCCCCCCGAGCGGGAGGAACACCGGGGAGCTGTTTTTT.

The genes are TRBV7-2 and TRBJ2-7, with 9 bases aligning to TRBD2. Germline assignment: CDR1 SGHTA and CDR2 FQGNSA. J lost 4 bases, V lost 2 bases, and 6 bases had no gene match. The CDR3 is made up of 15 amino acids. This CDR3 reads CASSLRAGGPYEQYF. The CDR3 DNA reads as TGTGCCAGCAGCTTACGAGCGGGAGGCCCGTACGAGCAGTACTTC. Complete variable domain (other parts from reference TRBV7-2 and TRBJ2-7): GAGVSQSPSNKVTEKGKDVELRCDPISGHTALYWYRQSLGQGLEFLIYFQGNSAPDKSGLPSDRFSAERTGGSVSTLTIQRTQQEDSAVYLCASSLRAGGPYEQYFGPGTRLTVT.

CDR3 bases: TGTGCCAGCAGCGCCTCAGGAAGTCCAAGCTCCTACAATGAGCAGTTCTTC. This codes for CASSASGSPSSYNEQFF. The chain has TRBV9 and TRBJ2-1; D unresolved. The CDR3 loop spans 17 amino acids. Germline loops: CDR1 SGDLS, CDR2 YYNGEE. Trimming took off 3 bases at V and 0 bases at J, with 16 bases between the two ends.

The gene calls are TRBV7-2 and TRBJ2-3; no clear D gene. Deletions cut 1 base from V and 4 bases from J, with 12 bases between. In germline, CDR1 is SGHTA, CDR2 FQGNSA. This CDR3 is built from 15 residues. The CDR3 region has the DNA TGTGCCAGCAGCTTAGAAGGTCGAGGCGCAGATACGCAGTATTTT. It translates to CASSLEGRGADTQYF.

V gene TRBV6-6 combines with J gene TRBJ1-2, with D possibly matching TRBD1 (5 bases). CDR1 and CDR2 from the germline V gene are MNHNY and SVGAGI (reference sequence). The CDR3 extends over 13 amino acids. Trimming removed 2 bases at V and 4 bases at J, with 8 bases between. The CDR3 DNA reads as TGTGCCAGCAGTTACGACGGGGGCTATGGCTACACCTTC. Protein product: CASSYDGGYGYTF.

The chain employs TRBV5-1 and TRBJ2-2, with D possibly matching TRBD1 (6 bases). The length of the CDR3 is 20 residues. Germline V lookup: CDR1 SGHRS, CDR2 YFSETQ. V was trimmed by 1 base and J by 0 bases, leaving 22 bases between them. The CDR3 reads CASSLWLPGTSEANTGELFF. Written as DNA, the CDR3 is TGCGCCAGCAGCTTGTGGCTCCCCGGGACAAGCGAAGCGAACACCGGGGAGCTGTTTTTT.

The gene calls are TRBV5-6 and TRBJ1-6; the match to TRBD1 covers 7 bases. CDR1 is SGHDT and CDR2 is YYEEEE in the germline V gene. The ends lost 0 bases at V and 7 bases at J; junction bases unmatched: 1. This CDR3 contains 14 residues. In DNA form, the CDR3 reads TGTGCCAGCAGCTTGGGGGACAGAAATTCACCCCTCCACTTT. Its translation is CASSLGDRNSPLHF.

This clone was found once. This rearrangement joins TRBV5-5 to TRBJ1-1; tentatively, D is TRBD1 (5 bases). CDR1 and CDR2 (germline): SGHKS, YYEKEE (reference sequence). Trimming removed 1 base at V and 1 base at J, with 8 bases between. The CDR3 is 14 residues long. The CDR3 DNA reads TGTGCCAGCAGCTTGACAGGATCGAACACTGAAGCTTTCTTT. Translated: CASSLTGSNTEAFF.

The chain joins TRBV11-2 to TRBJ2-7; D might be TRBD2 (5 bases). The CDR3 totals 14 residues. The germline V gene encodes CDR1 SGHAT and CDR2 FQNNGV. The V gene lost 5 bases and the J gene lost 5 bases, with 16 bases spanning the gap. CDR3 DNA: TGTGCCAGCAGCCGTCCCGAGGGCTGGGACGAGCAGTACTTC. The encoded protein is CASSRPEGWDEQYF.

This chain connects TRBV5-1 to TRBJ2-5; 7 bases match TRBD2. Germline lookup yields CDR1 SGHRS and CDR2 YFSETQ. V shed 1 base, J shed 0 bases, and the junction held 3 bases outside the gene matches. The CDR3 totals 15 residues. CDR3 in amino acids: CASSLYAGDQETQYF. The DNA of the CDR3 is TGCGCCAGCAGCTTGTATGCGGGGGACCAAGAGACCCAGTACTTC.

The V and J genes are TRBV5-1 and TRBJ2-3; D unresolved. CDR3 size: 12 residues. In germline, CDR1 is SGHRS, CDR2 YFSETQ. Deletions cut 0 bases from V and 6 bases from J, with 5 bases between. The CDR3 reads CASSLGVDTQYF. The CDR3 DNA reads as TGCGCCAGCAGCTTGGGAGTGGATACGCAGTATTTT.